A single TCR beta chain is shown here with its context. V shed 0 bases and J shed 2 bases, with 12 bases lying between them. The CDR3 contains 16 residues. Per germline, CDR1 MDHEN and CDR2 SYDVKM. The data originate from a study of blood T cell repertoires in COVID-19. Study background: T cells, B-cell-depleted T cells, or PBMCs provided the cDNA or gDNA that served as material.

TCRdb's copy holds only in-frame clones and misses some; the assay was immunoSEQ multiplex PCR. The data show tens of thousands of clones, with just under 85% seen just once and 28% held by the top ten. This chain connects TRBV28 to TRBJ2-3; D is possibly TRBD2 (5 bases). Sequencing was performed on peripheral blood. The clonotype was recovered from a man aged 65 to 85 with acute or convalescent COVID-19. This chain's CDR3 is CASSLWRSGTTDTQYF. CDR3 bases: TGTGCCAGCAGTTTATGGAGGAGCGGAACCACAGATACGCAGTATTTT.